This T cell receptor (beta chain) was captured in a study of OX40 agonist ivuxolimab in advanced cancers. The overall study: Ivuxolimab, an antibody acting as an agonist of OX40 (CD134), was used to treat patients. Patients receiving dose escalation had hepatocellular carcinoma, melanoma, renal cell or head and neck cancer. From about 23 to 85 years was the age range, with a mean of about 56 years, and nearly 85% were male.

Trimming took 7 bases from V and 2 from J, leaving 16 bases between them. Germline assignment: CDR1 SNHLY and CDR2 FYNNEI. This CDR3 has 15 residues. Assay used: immunoSEQ multiplex PCR; TCRdb lists only in-frame clones, some missing. The sample lists under 45,000 clones, approximately 80% occurring once. The specimen was CD4+ or CD8+ T cells sorted from blood, collected in a trial of the OX40 agonist ivuxolimab. The sequence derives from an adult with an advanced solid tumor such as melanoma, head and neck, liver or kidney cancer. The genes are TRBV2 and TRBJ2-3; D call uncertain. For the CDR3, the DNA is TGTGCCAGCAAACGCGAACCTCTACTCACAGATACGCAGTATTTT. Its protein is CASKREPLLTDTQYF.